This passage covers 5 T cell receptor beta chains from one sample sequenced in a study of control samples from healthy donors and cancer patients. Using immunoSEQ multiplex PCR, the repertoire was profiled, and TCRdb retains in-frame clones only, with some absent. Of approximately 54,000 clones in the sample, about nine tenths were seen once. The sequencing sample was made of PBMCs. All receptors derive from a man aged 45-65 years with head and neck cancer.

This chain links TRBV6-5 with TRBJ2-7; D remains unclear. CDR1 and CDR2 (germline): MNHEY, SVGAGI. The CDR3 runs 11 residues. V was trimmed by 8 bases and J by 1 base, leaving 6 bases between them. The CDR3 sequence is CASGSSYEQYF. CDR3 sequence (DNA): TGTGCCAGCGGGTCTTCCTACGAGCAGTACTTC.

This clone occurred a few times. This chain links TRBV6-5 with TRBJ1-2; the D is unclear. Between the trimmed V and J ends, which lost 4 bases and 4 bases, there was a span of 16 bases. CDR1 MNHEY and CDR2 SVGAGI come from the germline V gene. The CDR3 is 15 amino acids. The CDR3 here is CASSSKTAGIYGYTF. Written as DNA, the CDR3 is TGTGCCAGCAGTTCTAAGACGGCAGGAATCTATGGCTACACCTTC.

This chain uses TRBV5-6 with TRBJ1-3; D is unresolved. V lost 0 bases and J 5 bases, leaving 9 bases between the germline ends. CDR3 length: 14 residues. CDR1 is SGHDT and CDR2 is YYEEEE in the germline V gene. The CDR3 coding sequence is TGTGCCAGCAGCTTGGGTGCCGCTAGAAACACCATATATTTT. Its translation: CASSLGAARNTIYF.

The chain recombines TRBV2 with TRBJ1-6; 7 nucleotides line up with TRBD1. Per the germline V gene, CDR1 is SNHLY and CDR2 is FYNNEI. V lost 3 bases and J lost 9; bases outside the gene matches: 2. The length of the CDR3 is 13 residues. CDR3 bases: TGTGCCAGCAGTGATGACAGGGTTTCACCCCTCCACTTT. It specifies CASSDDRVSPLHF.

The chain is built from TRBV25-1 and TRBJ1-1; possibly TRBD1 for D (6 bases). Trimming removed 3 bases from V and 1 base from J, with 9 bases in between. CDR3 length equals 14 residues. The germline gives CDR1 MGHDK, CDR2 SYGVNS. CDR3 loop: CASSEGAKNTEAFF. CDR3 nucleotide sequence: TGTGCCAGCAGTGAGGGGGCAAAGAACACTGAAGCTTTCTTT.